This T cell receptor beta chain was obtained from a study of T cell repertoires in cytomegalovirus infection. Whole-study context: A matching HLA type, together with CMV infection, was signaled by public TCR beta signatures.

With respect to this clonotype: No antigen is known for it.

The CDR3 extends over 16 amino acids. Per the germline V gene, CDR1 is SGHDT and CDR2 is YYEEEE. Trimming cost V 4 bases and J 3 bases, with 19 bases left between them. TCRdb redid the calling of the reads with MiXCR, one entry per CDR3 protein. The sample has roughly 110,000 distinct CDR3 sequences, about 33% seen once; the top ten hold 41%. The sequence was collected from a human donor in good health (CMV status not recorded). Some clones in this sample may be carry-over from other donors' samples. Specimen: CD8+ T cells from cultured PBMCs, collected from culture after CMV antigen stimulation. J is TRBJ1-1 and V is TRBV5-6; the D gene is possibly TRBD1 (5 bases). CDR3 loop: CASSHSGASYYTEAFF. For the CDR3, the DNA is TGTGCCAGCAGCCACAGCGGGGCCAGCTATTACACTGAAGCTTTCTTT.